This T cell receptor (beta chain) originates from a study of shared clonotypes between healthy human individuals. As to this clone: Antigen unknown.

Whole-study findings and limits: Rarefaction curves obtained for sorted subsets showed sequencing incomplete despite large depth. It was expected that sequencing depth would affect clonotype sharing among donors. Sharing across four donors was highest in naive CD4 (around 5%) and lowest in memory CD8 (roughly 0.4%).

CD45RA+ naive and CD45RA-negative memory subsets were separated from CD4+ cells. Repertoires were generated with immunoSEQ multiplex PCR, while TCRdb's copy carries only in-frame clones and drops some. Seen here are over a million clones, about four fifths observed once, and the top ten hold 0.5% to 0.65%. The V end lost 0 bases, the J end lost 0 bases, and 14 bases lay between the germline ends. Germline assignment: CDR1 SGHTA and CDR2 FQGNSA. The CDR3 is 17 residues long. The sequenced sample consisted of memory CD4+ T cells from PBMCs. Subset: CD45RA-negative fraction. The receptor was derived from a man aged 18 to 29 in good health. Some clones in this sample may be carry-over from other donors' samples. The J gene is TRBJ1-1, the V gene TRBV7-2, with TRBD1 as a possible D gene (5 bases). The DNA for the CDR3 is TGTGCCAGCAGCTTAGCCCCCACCGGGACGGTGAACACTGAAGCTTTCTTT. Protein sequence: CASSLAPTGTVNTEAFF.